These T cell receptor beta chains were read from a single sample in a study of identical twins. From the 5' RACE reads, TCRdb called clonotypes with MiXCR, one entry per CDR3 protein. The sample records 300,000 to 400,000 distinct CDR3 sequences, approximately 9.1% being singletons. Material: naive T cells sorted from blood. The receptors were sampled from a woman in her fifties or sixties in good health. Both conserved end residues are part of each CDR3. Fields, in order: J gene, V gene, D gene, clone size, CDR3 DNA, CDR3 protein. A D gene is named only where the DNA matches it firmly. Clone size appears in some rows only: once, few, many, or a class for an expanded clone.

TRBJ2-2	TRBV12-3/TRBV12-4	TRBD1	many	TGTGCCAGCAGTTTAGCGGGGACAGCGAACACCGGGGAGCTGTTTTTT	CASSLAGTANTGELFF
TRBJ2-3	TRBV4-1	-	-	TGCGCCAGCAGCCAAGAGGTGGGTCTACCCACAGATACGCAGTATTTT	CASSQEVGLPTDTQYF
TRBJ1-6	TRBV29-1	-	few	TGCAGCGTGGCCTTGGACAGTAATTCACCCCTCCACTTT	CSVALDSNSPLHF
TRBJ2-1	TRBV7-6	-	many	TGTGCCAGCAGCTTAGCGTCTAGGAGCTCCTACAATGAGCAGTTCTTC	CASSLASRSSYNEQFF
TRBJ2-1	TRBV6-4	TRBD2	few	TGTGCCAGCAGTGACACGAACCTAGCGGGAGGGCCACATGAGCAGTTCTTC	CASSDTNLAGGPHEQFF
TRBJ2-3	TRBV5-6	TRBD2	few	TGTGCCAGCAGCTCAAGGGGGACTAGCGGGACGCAGTATTTT	CASSSRGTSGTQYF
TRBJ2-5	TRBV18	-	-	TGTGCCAGCTCACCACCAGGGAAAGAGACCCAGTACTTC	CASSPPGKETQYF
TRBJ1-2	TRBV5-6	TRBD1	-	TGTGCCAGCATCAGGACCGGGACAGGGAACTATGGCTACACCTTC	CASIRTGTGNYGYTF
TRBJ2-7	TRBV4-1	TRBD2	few	TGCGCCAGCAGCCAAGCCGGGACTAGGACGTACGAGCAGTACTTC	CASSQAGTRTYEQYF
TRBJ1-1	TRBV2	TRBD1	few	TGTGCCAGCAGTTTAAAAGGGACAGCGAACACTGAAGCTTTCTTT	CASSLKGTANTEAFF
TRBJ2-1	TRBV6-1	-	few	TGTGCCAGCAGTGAAGGGAGTTACTACAATGAGCAGTTCTTC	CASSEGSYYNEQFF
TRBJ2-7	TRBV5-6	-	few	TGTGCCAGCAGCCCACAATGGGGGGGCACTCTTTACGAGCAGTACTTC	CASSPQWGGTLYEQYF
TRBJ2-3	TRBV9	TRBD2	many	TGTGCCAGCAGCGTAGGGGCTAGCGGGAGGAATACGCAGTATTTT	CASSVGASGRNTQYF
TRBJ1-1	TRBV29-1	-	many	TGCAGCGTTGTGCCAAGGGGCGCTGAAGCTTTCTTT	CSVVPRGAEAFF
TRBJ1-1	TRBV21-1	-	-	TGTGCCAGCGCGCTATTTTGGGACCGCTCTGAAGCTTTCTTT	CASALFWDRSEAFF
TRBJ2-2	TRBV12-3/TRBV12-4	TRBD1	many	TGTGCCAGCAGTGAAGGACAGGGTAGGACCGGGGAGCTGTTTTTT	CASSEGQGRTGELFF
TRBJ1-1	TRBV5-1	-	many	TGCGCCAGCAGCGGGGAACCAAGGGGGTCCCTAATGAACACTGAAGCTTTCTTT	CASSGEPRGSLMNTEAFF
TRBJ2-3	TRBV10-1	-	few	TGCGCCAGCAGTGAAAGTACAGGGCCCACCTCCACAGATACGCAGTATTTT	CASSESTGPTSTDTQYF
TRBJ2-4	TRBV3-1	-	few	TGTGCCAGCAGCCAAGGGAGCGCGAGCAACATTCAGTACTTC	CASSQGSASNIQYF